This entry describes one T cell receptor beta chain. The data belong to a study of blood T cell repertoires in COVID-19. At the level of the study: The analysed material was cDNA or gDNA that came from T cells, B-cell-depleted T cells, or PBMCs.

In the source study's methods: For nucleated cells, counts were estimated from reference gene primer amplification. The method was immunoSEQ multiplex PCR; TCRdb's version includes in-frame clones alone and lacks a portion of them. D and trimming come from the DNA, and the V and J calls and clone size come from that table. The repertoire holds over 600,000 clones, with around 89% as singletons. The length of the CDR3 is 11 residues. Germline CDR1 SNHLY, CDR2 FYNNEI. Trimming took 6 bases from V and 7 from J, leaving 10 bases between them. Sample: peripheral blood. This sequence joins TRBV2 and TRBJ2-7, with D possibly being TRBD1 (5 bases). This TCR came from a woman between 18 and 29 years old with acute or convalescent COVID-19. In DNA, the CDR3 is TGTGCCAGCAGCAGCAGGGAAGAGCAGTACTTC. This codes for CASSSREEQYF.